This TCR beta chain is from a study of OX40 agonist ivuxolimab in advanced cancers. Profiling relied on immunoSEQ multiplex PCR, and the TCRdb table lists in-frame clones only, not all of them. The repertoire holds about 76,000 clones, roughly 91% seen once, with 10% to 15% in the top ten. As to this clone: The antigen remains unidentified.

Findings and limits, study-wide: Both CD4+ and CD8+ T cell populations in blood had undergone clonal expansion by week 6 at 0.1 to 3.0 mg/kg.

The material sequenced was CD4+ or CD8+ T cells sorted from blood, taken in a trial of the OX40 agonist ivuxolimab. This TCR derives from an adult with an advanced solid tumor such as melanoma, head and neck, liver or kidney cancer.

The CDR3 DNA reads as TGTGCCACGGGAAGGGACAGAGGGACAGATACGCAGTATTTT. Protein: CATGRDRGTDTQYF. The rearrangement uses TRBV15 and TRBJ2-3, with 7 nucleotides matching TRBD1. Germline CDR1 is LNHNV and CDR2 is YYDKDF (reference sequence). The length of the CDR3 is 14 residues. V shed 9 bases, J shed 3 bases, and the junction held 9 bases outside the gene matches. The variable domain in full, with the rest retrieved from reference TRBV15 and TRBJ2-3, is DAMVIQNPRYQVTQFGKPVTLSCSQTLNHNVMYWYQQKSSQAPKLLFHYYDKDFNNEADTPDNFQSRRPNTSFCFLDIRSPGLGDTAMYLCATGRDRGTDTQYFGPGTRLTVL.